This TCR beta chain was sequenced for a study of T cell responses to AZD1222 COVID-19 vaccine. The V end was cut by 3 bases, the J end by 4 bases, with 10 bases between. The CDR3 length is 14 residues. The germline CDR1 and CDR2 sequences are SGHNT and YENEEA. This clone came up once. The antigen is unknown. Overall study results and limits: Nearly half of the spike-specific TCRs reportedly recognize variant regions that carry no mutations. Following two doses of AZD1222, Spike-specific TCR breadth and depth rose. The study found vaccine-associated CD4 TCRs spanning spike, dominant at 160-218 and 743-854. Donors were largely white British and mainly female; clonal diversity was possibly underestimated.

Measured with immunoSEQ multiplex PCR; TCRdb has only the in-frame clones, and not every one. The sample holds about 130,000 clones, approximately 85% seen once. The chain links TRBV11-3 to TRBJ1-3; D possibly corresponds to TRBD1 (6 bases). Source: peripheral blood, taken 28 days after the second AZD1222 dose. This receptor was taken from an adult who received the AZD1222 COVID-19 vaccine. Here the CDR3 reads CASSFGGYGNTIYF. The CDR3 nucleotides are TGTGCCAGCAGCTTCGGGGGCTACGGAAACACCATATATTTT. Together with reference TRBV11-3 and TRBJ1-3, the CDR3 gives the full variable domain: EAGVVQSPRYKIIEKKQPVAFWCNPISGHNTLYWYLQNLGQGPELLIRYENEEAVDDSQLPKDRFSAERLKGVDSTLKIQPAELGDSAVYLCASSFGGYGNTIYFGEGSWLTVV.